The source of this T cell receptor (beta chain) is a study of healthy donors' naive CD4 and CD8 T cells. Study in general: A new alpha primer set targeted every functional IMGT alpha variant. The study's findings and limits: CDR3 charge plus V and J genes appeared to account for about 13% of CD4/CD8 variance. Naive CD4+ and CD8+ cells reportedly differed in usage of most V and J genes.

Looked up from germline, CDR1 is SGHAT and CDR2 is FQNNGV. Trimming pared 5 bases from V and 1 base from J, leaving 11 bases between. The CDR3 contains 14 residues. Sorting defined naive CD4+ as CD4+CD8-CD45RO-CD45RA+ and naive CD8+ as CD8+CD4-CD45RA+CD27bright. TCR libraries were built from about 520 ng of total RNA by linear amplification. One entry per CDR3 protein results from TCRdb running MiXCR on the reads. The sample contains 150,000 to 200,000 distinct CDR3 sequences, around 80% of which appear only once. Details on this clonotype: Its antigen remains unidentified.

The J gene is TRBJ1-1, the V gene TRBV11-2; D possibly corresponds to TRBD1 (6 bases). This sequence was found in a pool of human donors in good health; the sample pools cells from several healthy donors. The specimen was naive CD4+ and CD8+ T cells sorted from blood, pooled from several donors. Here the CDR3 reads CASSRGATNTEAFF. DNA for the CDR3: TGTGCCAGCAGCCGGGGGGCCACGAACACTGAAGCTTTCTTT.